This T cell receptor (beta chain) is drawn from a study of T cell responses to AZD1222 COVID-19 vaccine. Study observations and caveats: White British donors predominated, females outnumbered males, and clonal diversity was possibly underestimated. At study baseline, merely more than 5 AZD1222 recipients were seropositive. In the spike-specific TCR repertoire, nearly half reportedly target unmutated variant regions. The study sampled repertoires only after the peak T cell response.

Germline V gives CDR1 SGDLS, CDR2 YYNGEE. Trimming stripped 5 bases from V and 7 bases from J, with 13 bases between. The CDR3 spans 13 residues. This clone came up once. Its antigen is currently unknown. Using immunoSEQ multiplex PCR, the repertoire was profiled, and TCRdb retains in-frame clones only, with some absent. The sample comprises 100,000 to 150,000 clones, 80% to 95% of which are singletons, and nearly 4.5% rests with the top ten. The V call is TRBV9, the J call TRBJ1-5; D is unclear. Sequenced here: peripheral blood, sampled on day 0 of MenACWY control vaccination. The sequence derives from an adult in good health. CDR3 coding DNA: TGTGCCAGCAGTCCTTTTTCGGGGCAGCCCCAGCATTTT. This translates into CASSPFSGQPQHF.